This T cell receptor beta chain was recovered during a study of sequential checkpoint blockade in melanoma. Overall study: Arm A got nivolumab then ipilimumab; arm B the reverse, 1:1. Twenty-two patients had matched tumor biopsies before treatment and at week 13 after nivolumab or ipilimumab alone.

Treatment denoted: randomized to nivolumab then ipilimumab (arm A) or the reverse (arm B). The repertoire was sequenced with immunoSEQ multiplex PCR; TCRdb's copy has only in-frame clones and lacks some. The table shows about 12,000 clones, with roughly 26% occurring only once. This clone was seen only a few times. CDR3 size: 14 residues. In germline, CDR1 is MDHEN, CDR2 SYDVKM. Trimming removed 7 bases from V and 3 bases from J; junction bases left unmatched: 8. The material sequenced was tumor tissue (inferred from file names), taken from a patient given nivolumab and ipilimumab in sequence. The genes are TRBV28 and TRBJ1-1; TRBD1 agrees at 7 bases. This receptor was obtained from a human donor with melanoma. In DNA form, the CDR3 reads TGTGCCAGCACCCTTGTGACAGGGCACACTGAAGCTTTCTTT. Translated, it gives CASTLVTGHTEAFF.